This TCR beta chain emerged from a study of shared clonotypes between healthy human individuals (TCRdb year 2020). The study in broad terms: The cohort included a few men and a couple of women between 18 and 49 years of age. The study deeply sequenced blood TCR repertoires of about 5 healthy adults to estimate repertoire size and the extent of clonotype sharing between individuals. To increase sequencing depth and limit assay-specific biases, different laboratories used diverse techniques to prepare libraries and sequence TCR repertoires. Between about 0.8 and 8.9 billion PBMCs per donor were obtained by leukapheresis.

Via the germline V gene, CDR1 is SGHRS and CDR2 YFSETQ. The CDR3 runs 14 amino acids, cysteine and phenylalanine included. Only the CDR3 part of the read is kept: 42 bases, read in frame from the first base. V is reduced by 4 bases and J by 0 bases, leaving a spacing of 11 bases between them. As for this clone: Its recognized antigen is unknown. Base qualities are missing; no much larger clone stands one base away.

TCR CDR3 regions were amplified from genomic DNA by multiplex PCR using the deep immunoSEQ assay. For each cell subset, the extracted genomic DNA was distributed evenly across all wells of several immunoSEQ 96-well plates, and each plate served as one replicate. Each replicate PCR for unsorted PBMC received approximately 300 ng genomic DNA, equal to tens of thousands of T cell genomes. Ten immunoSEQ deep assay plates were used to sequence the unsorted PBMC genomic DNA. Purified libraries were quantified with a Qubit 3.0 fluorometer, sized on a Bioanalyzer 2100, and re-quantified with the KAPA Library Quantification kit. A separate single-read 150-cycle Illumina NextSeq 550 flow cell was used to sequence each immunoSEQ 96-well plate. The source study handled its data this way. Because only junctional sequences without quality scores were contained in the immunoSEQ output, filtering matching that applied to full-length reads could not be performed. To assign V/J genes and CDR3, sequences were annotated using PyIR, a Python wrapper for IgBLAST v1.9, with IMGT germline references. Reads with weak V/J assignments (E-value above 1e-6), missing CDR3, stop codons, out-of-frame junctions, or ambiguous translated residues were removed. V3J clonotypes were defined by identical inferred V gene, J gene, and CDR3 amino acid sequence. To compute the percentage overlap between repertoires, the number of shared unique clonotypes was divided by the size of the smaller repertoire. Richness of each repertoire was evaluated using RTK rarefaction, the Chao1 estimator, and Recon v2.1 estimates of unobserved clonotypes. Sourced from immuneACCESS, this table was stored by TCRdb with only in-frame sequences that have V and J called. A share of the clones is absent; for the studies checked, an unresolved V gene accounts for under half, and the remainder has no known explanation. The DNA was the basis for D and trimming; V, J and clone size are from that table. The sample includes 450,000 to 550,000 clones, with 60% to 85% observed a single time. The ten largest clones capture around 13% of the sample.

Healthy HIV-negative adults with no recently reported acute infections or vaccinations were included as donors. Only Caucasian adults living in Nashville, Tennessee, USA were represented among the donors. In the unsorted samples, 87 million or so PBMCs were counted, and genomic DNA was extracted using the QIAamp DNA Blood Mini kit. Blood was obtained by leukapheresis, after which PBMCs were separated by Ficoll-Histopaque density gradient centrifugation and cryopreserved in liquid nitrogen vapor phase. What the research found in general, with its limitations: Only blood was sampled, and tissue TCR repertoires likely differ from those in blood. Based on pairwise subsampling, the degree of clonotype sharing among donors was expected to be affected by sequencing depth. The genetic and exposure-history diversity represented was limited by the small number of donors.

This TCR was recovered from a woman in her forties in good health. Some clones in this sample may be carry-over from other donors' samples. The chain was built from TRBV5-1 and TRBJ2-7; a confident D gene designation cannot be given. The material sequenced was PBMCs. The bases are TGCGCCAGCAGCGCCACGGAGTACTCCTACGAGCAGTACTTC. This codes for CASSATEYSYEQYF.